These 12 T cell receptor beta chains originate from one sample sequenced in a study of cytomegalovirus exposure and HLA in healthy donors (dated by TCRdb to 2016 to 2017). Library prep was done by the immunoSEQ multiplex PCR assay. For the multiplex PCR, a mixture combining 60 forward primers for TCR Vbeta segments and 13 reverse primers for TCR Jbeta segments was used. What TCRdb holds here is the immuneACCESS table cut down to in-frame rearrangements. Part of the clones is not present; checked against another copy, under half of the missing clones reflect an unresolved V gene, and the others are unexplained. The sample includes about 110,000 clones, with around 75% observed a single time. The ten largest clones represent 2% to 3% of the sample. The source material was PBMCs. All receptors derive from a man aged 40-50 years in good health and CMV-seronegative.

The chain is built from TRBV23-1 and TRBJ1-2; D gene unclear. TRBV23-1 is treated as an ORF (open reading frame) with a function not yet certain. The CDR3 loop spans 17 amino acids. Trimming shortened V by 0 bases and J by 6 bases, and 20 bases separated the two germline ends. DNA of the CDR3: TGCGCCAGCAGTCAATCTCTATCTTGGGCAATACTAGATGGCTACACCTTC. It specifies CASSQSLSWAILDGYTF.

The chain employs TRBV27 and TRBJ2-7; D gene uncertain. The CDR3 spans 14 residues. V lost 8 bases, J lost 12 bases, and 26 bases lay in between. The germline gives CDR1 MNHEY, CDR2 SMNVEV (reference sequence). CDR3 region: CASDPRSPPDFRYF. As DNA, the CDR3 is TGTGCCAGCGACCCTCGGAGCCCCCCCGACTTCCGGTACTTC.

The V and J genes are TRBV4-1 and TRBJ1-3, with TRBD1 matching 7 bases. This CDR3 is built from 15 residues. CDR1 is MGHRA and CDR2 is YSYEKL in the germline V gene. The ends lost 4 bases at V and 4 bases at J; junction bases unmatched: 7. The CDR3 here is CASSPRQGSGNTIYF. CDR3 in DNA: TGCGCCAGCAGCCCCAGACAGGGTTCGGGAAACACCATATATTTT.

The chain couples TRBV6-6 to TRBJ2-2, with 9 nucleotides matching TRBD2. Looked up from germline, CDR1 is MNHNY and CDR2 is SVGAGI (reference sequence). The V and J ends lost 4 bases and 3 bases, in that order; junction bases with no gene match: 3. This CDR3 contains 15 residues. As DNA, the CDR3 is TGTGCCAGCAGTTCCGGGACTAGCTACACCGGGGAGCTGTTTTTT. Its protein is CASSSGTSYTGELFF.

This clone has more than one count but fewer than ten. The rearrangement uses TRBV7-8 and TRBJ2-2; TRBD1 matches 7 bases. Germline loops: CDR1 SGHVS, CDR2 FQNEAQ. Unmatched junction bases numbered 5, after V lost 5 bases and J lost 2 bases. The CDR3 is 15 residues long. CDR3 nucleotides: TGTGCCAGCAGCATTAGACAGGGTAACACCGGGGAGCTGTTTTTT. It yields the protein CASSIRQGNTGELFF.

The CDR3 bases are TGTGCCAGTAGTGCTACAGGGTCGATAAGGGCTTATCAGCCCCAGCATTTT. Amino acid sequence: CASSATGSIRAYQPQHF. The chain carries TRBV19 and TRBJ1-5; weak D call: TRBD1 (6 bases). There are 17 residues in the CDR3. Trimming took 5 bases from V and 5 from J, leaving 22 bases between them. The germline V gene has CDR1 LNHDA and CDR2 SQIVND (reference sequence).

The rearrangement joins TRBV2 to TRBJ2-1; TRBD2 matches 10 bases. The J segment lost 5 bases and the V segment lost 0 bases, leaving 7 bases of the junction unmatched. Germline V gene lookup returns CDR1 SNHLY and CDR2 FYNNEI. CDR3 size: 17 residues. CDR3 nucleotide sequence: TGTGCCAGCAGTGAAGCGGCTAGCGGGGGTTGGAACAATGAGCAGTTCTTC. Encoded protein: CASSEAASGGWNNEQFF.

The chain recombines TRBV11-1 with TRBJ2-3; 7 positions agree with TRBD2. V dropped 6 bases and J dropped 1; count of bases not matched to a gene: 1. The V gene's germline CDR1 is SGHAT and CDR2 FQDESV (reference sequence). There are 13 residues in the CDR3. The CDR3 sequence is CASRTSRTDTQYF. Written as DNA, the CDR3 is TGTGCCAGCAGGACTAGCCGCACAGATACGCAGTATTTT. Looking up the rest from reference TRBV11-1 and TRBJ2-3 gives the full variable domain: EAEVAQSPRYKITEKSQAVAFWCDPISGHATLYWYRQILGQGPELLVQFQDESVVDDSQLPKDRFSAERLKGVDSTLKIQPAELGDSAMYLCASRTSRTDTQYFGPGTRLTVL.

The chain is built from TRBV5-1 and TRBJ1-2; no firm D call. The V and J ends lost 0 bases and 4 bases respectively, with 10 bases between them. Per the germline V gene, CDR1 is SGHRS and CDR2 is YFSETQ. The CDR3 extends over 14 amino acids. The CDR3 here is CASSLETTGYGYTF. CDR3 nucleotide sequence: TGCGCCAGCAGCTTGGAAACGACGGGCTATGGCTACACCTTC.

This rearrangement joins TRBV13 to TRBJ1-4; 7 nucleotides match TRBD1. V lost 6 bases and J lost 8; bases outside the gene matches: 3. Germline CDR1 PRHDT, CDR2 FYEKMQ (reference sequence). There are 12 residues in the CDR3. This CDR3 reads CASRTGREKLFF. In DNA form, the CDR3 reads TGTGCCAGCAGGACAGGGAGGGAAAAACTGTTTTTT.

This clone was found once. The chain links TRBV5-1 to TRBJ1-1, with TRBD1 as a possible D gene (6 bases). Trimming left V 1 base short and J 1 base short, with 17 bases between. Per the germline V gene, CDR1 is SGHRS and CDR2 is YFSETQ. The length of the CDR3 is 17 residues. The CDR3 nucleotides are TGCGCCAGCAGCTTGAATTTGCAGGGGACGGCGAACACTGAAGCTTTCTTT. Translated, it gives CASSLNLQGTANTEAFF.

The rearrangement uses TRBV9 and TRBJ2-2; D might be TRBD2 (5 bases). Germline V gives CDR1 SGDLS, CDR2 YYNGEE. V dropped 2 bases and J dropped 8 bases, with 7 bases sitting between them. The CDR3 is 12 residues long. CDR3 loop: CASSVTTGELFF. In nucleotides, the CDR3 is TGTGCCAGCAGCGTGACTACGGGGGAGCTGTTTTTT.